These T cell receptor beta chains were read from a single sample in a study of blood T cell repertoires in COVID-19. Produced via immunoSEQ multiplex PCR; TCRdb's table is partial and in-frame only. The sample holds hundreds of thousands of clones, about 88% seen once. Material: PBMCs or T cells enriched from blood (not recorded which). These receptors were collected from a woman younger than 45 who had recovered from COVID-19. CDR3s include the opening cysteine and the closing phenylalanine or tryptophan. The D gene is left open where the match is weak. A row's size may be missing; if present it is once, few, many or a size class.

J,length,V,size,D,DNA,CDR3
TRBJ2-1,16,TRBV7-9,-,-,TGTGCCAGCAGCTTAGTGGGGGCAAGAGCTCTCAATGAGCAGTTCTTC,CASSLVGARALNEQFF
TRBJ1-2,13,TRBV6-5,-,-,TGTGCCAGCAGACGGGAAACTAACTATGGCTACACCTTC,CASRRETNYGYTF
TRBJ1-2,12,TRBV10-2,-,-,TGCGCCAGCAGTGGGGACACCTATGGCTACACCTTC,CASSGDTYGYTF
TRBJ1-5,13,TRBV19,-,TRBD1,TGTGCCAGTAGTATGGGACAGAGCCAGCCCCAGCATTTT,CASSMGQSQPQHF
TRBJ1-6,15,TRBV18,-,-,TGTGCCAGCTCCCAGTCAAATCGGGATAATTCACCCCTCCACTTT,CASSQSNRDNSPLHF
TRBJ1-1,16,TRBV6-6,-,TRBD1,TGTGCCAGCAGATACGGGACAGGGAGTTCGGGCACTGAAGCTTTCTTT,CASRYGTGSSGTEAFF
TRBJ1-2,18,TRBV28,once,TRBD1,TGTGCCAGCAGTTTAGGGCTCCGGGACAGGGTGCTGGACTATGGCTACACCTTC,CASSLGLRDRVLDYGYTF
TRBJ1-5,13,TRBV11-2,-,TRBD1,TGTGCCAGCAGCCCACAGGGGAGTCAGCCCCAGCATTTT,CASSPQGSQPQHF
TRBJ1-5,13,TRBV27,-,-,TGTGCCAGCAGCTTCGGGACATATGGGCCCCAGCATTTT,CASSFGTYGPQHF
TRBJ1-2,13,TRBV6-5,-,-,TGTGCCAGCAGCCGGACACTAAACTATGGCTACACCTTC,CASSRTLNYGYTF
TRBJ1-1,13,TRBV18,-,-,TGTGCCAGCTCACCACCCGGGGACACTGAAGCTTTCTTT,CASSPPGDTEAFF
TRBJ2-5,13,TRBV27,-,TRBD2,TGTGCCAGTCGGGGGGAGCCCCAAGAGACCCAGTACTTC,CASRGEPQETQYF
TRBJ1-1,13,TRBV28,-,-,TGTGCCAGCAGTTTGGCAGGGTTGGGTGAAGCTTTCTTT,CASSLAGLGEAFF
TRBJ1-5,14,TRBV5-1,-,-,TGCGCCAGCAGCTTGGAGGGAGGCAATCAGCCCCAGCATTTT,CASSLEGGNQPQHF
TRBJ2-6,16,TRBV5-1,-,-,TGCGCCAGCAGCTCCGGGAGCTTCTCTGGGGCCAACGTCCTGACTTTC,CASSSGSFSGANVLTF
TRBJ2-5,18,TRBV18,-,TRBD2,TGTGCCAGCTCACCAAGTCGGATTGGGGGGGGAACCCAAGAGACCCAGTACTTC,CASSPSRIGGGTQETQYF
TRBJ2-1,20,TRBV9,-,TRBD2,TGTGCCAGCAGCGTAAGCCCAGGACTAGCGGGGGGCCGGCAGGCGAATGAGCAGTTCTTC,CASSVSPGLAGGRQANEQFF
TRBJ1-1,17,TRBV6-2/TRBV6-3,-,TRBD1,TGTGCCAGCAGTCGGCGGGACAGGCCCCCTCTGAACACTGAAGCTTTCTTT,CASSRRDRPPLNTEAFF
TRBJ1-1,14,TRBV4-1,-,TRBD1,TGCGCCAGCAAAACGACAGGGATTGACACTGAAGCTTTCTTT,CASKTTGIDTEAFF
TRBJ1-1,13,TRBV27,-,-,TGTGCCAGCAGTCGCGGGCAGGGAGGAGAAGCTTTCTTT,CASSRGQGGEAFF
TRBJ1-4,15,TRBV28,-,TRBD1,TGTGCCAGCAGTAGCTCGTTGGACAGGGGCAAAAAACTGTTTTTT,CASSSSLDRGKKLFF
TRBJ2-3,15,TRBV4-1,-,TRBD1,TGCGCCAGCAGCCAAGGGACAGGGGTCACAGATACGCAGTATTTT,CASSQGTGVTDTQYF
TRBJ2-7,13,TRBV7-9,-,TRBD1,TGTGCCAGCAGGAAGACAGGGTCCGACGAGCAGTACTTC,CASRKTGSDEQYF
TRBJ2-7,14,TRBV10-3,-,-,TGTGCCATCAGTGAGTCGCCCTTGCAGGGCTGGCAGTACTTC,CAISESPLQGWQYF
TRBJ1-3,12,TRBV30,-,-,TGTGCCTGCAGGGGCGAGGGAAACACCATATATTTT,CACRGEGNTIYF
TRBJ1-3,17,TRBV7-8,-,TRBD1,TGTGCCAGCAGCTTAGAGGGACAGGCCAGCTCTGGAAACACCATATATTTT,CASSLEGQASSGNTIYF
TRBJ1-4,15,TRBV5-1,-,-,TGCGCCAGCAGCTTGGTTGGTCAGGGAAACGAAAAACTGTTTTTT,CASSLVGQGNEKLFF
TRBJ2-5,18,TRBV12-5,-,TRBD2,TGTGCTAGTGGTTTGTCTTCGGCCCCGGGACTAGCCCGGGAGACCCAGTACTTC,CASGLSSAPGLARETQYF
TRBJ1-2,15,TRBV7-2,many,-,TGTGCCAGCAGCTTCCAATGGGCTGGGACTGGTGGCTACACCTTC,CASSFQWAGTGGYTF
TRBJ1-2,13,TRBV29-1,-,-,TGCAGCGTCTCCCTTCGGGGGGCGCACGGCTACACCTTC,CSVSLRGAHGYTF
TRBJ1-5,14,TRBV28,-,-,TGTGCCAGCAGTTGGCAGGGCACAAATCAGCCCCAGCATTTT,CASSWQGTNQPQHF
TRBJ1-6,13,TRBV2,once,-,TGTGCCAGCACGGGGGGCTGGAATTCACCCCTCCACTTT,CASTGGWNSPLHF